This TCR beta chain was obtained from a study of read filtering for tumor transcriptome and immune sequencing. The overall study: Among patients, approximately 17 were male and around 14 female, aged about 45 to 90 (mean around 61). Per sample, TCR-region reads ranged about 4 to 11 million by IR-seq, about 75 to 1273 by RNA-seq. R-ISS stage counts were roughly 8 for I, approximately 16 for II, about 7 for III. Study findings and constraints: Without single-read clonotypes, shared clonotype proportions correlated more between IR-seq and RNA-seq.

From roughly 390 ng of RNA, a library with molecular barcoded alpha/delta and beta/gamma adaptors was made. TCRdb itself ran the reads through MiXCR, one entry per CDR3 protein. The sample lists around 40,000 distinct CDR3 sequences, about an eighth occurring once. The CDR3 spans 14 residues. Between the trimmed V and J ends, which lost 6 bases and 6 bases, there was a span of 17 bases. This clonotype has ten or more counts. Its specificity is not known. Source material: a population of CD138-negative cells sorted from bone marrow. The chain combines TRBV12-3 or TRBV12-4 with TRBJ2-5; D assignment may be TRBD1 or TRBD2 (5 bases each). The sequence was obtained from a donor at least 40 years old with multiple myeloma. CDR3 DNA sequence: TGTGCCAGCAGCCGTACCGGGACCGGGAAGACCCAGTACTTC. It specifies CASSRTGTGKTQYF.